This TCR beta chain was sequenced for a study of blood T cells in healthy people across ages. Concerning this clonotype itself: Its target is not known.

Study-level points and caveats: Among T cells, TCR beta diversity per million cells dropped roughly linearly as age rose. Donor CMV status, an unknown factor, possibly confounded changes in expanded clonotypes.

Russia was home to the donors, healthy Caucasian individuals aged 6 to 90. The authors isolated at least 7 million PBMCs per sample. Using a J-beta primer mix together with a sample-barcoded 5' primer, a second PCR was run for roughly 6 to 11 cycles. One entry per CDR3 protein, called by TCRdb with MiXCR from the 5' RACE reads. The table has roughly 1.4 million distinct CDR3 sequences, around 59% seen once. In germline, CDR1 is SGHTA, CDR2 FQGNSA. V was shortened by 3 bases and J by 6 bases, with 9 bases between the two germline ends. The CDR3 totals 12 residues. J is TRBJ2-7 and V is TRBV7-2; D gene unclear. Sequences were obtained from blood. The origin of this receptor is a man younger than 30 in good health. The CDR3 reads CASSLRYFEQYF. The CDR3 region has the DNA TGTGCCAGCAGCTTGCGTTACTTCGAGCAGTACTTC.